This is a list of T cell receptor beta chains from one sample in a study of blood T cell repertoires in COVID-19. Generated by immunoSEQ multiplex PCR, the TCRdb table keeps only in-frame clones and is missing some. Of about 300,000 clones in the sample, 70% to 90% were seen once. The sample comprised PBMCs or T cells enriched from blood (not recorded which). These TCRs come from a woman aged 30 to 39 who had recovered from COVID-19. Each CDR3 is given without its conserved first and last residue.

>TRBV7-9|TRBJ1-4|12
ASSARGLGEKLF
>TRBV7-2|TRBJ1-6|16
ASSNPGQGRNYNSPLH
>TRBV5-8|TRBJ2-7|10
ASSPDRVGQY
>TRBV19|TRBJ2-3|13
ATKFQGYSTDTQY
>TRBV5-1|TRBJ1-1|12
ASSLGQGATEAF
>TRBV6-4|TRBJ1-2|13
ASSGGQGSPGGYT
>TRBV6-5|TRBJ2-1|13
ASSYLSGGSDEQF
>TRBV4-3|TRBJ1-6|14
ASSPARGSYNSPLH
>TRBV3-1/TRBV3-2|TRBJ2-2|15
ASSQEAKGAPPGELF
>TRBV29-1|TRBJ1-1|12
SVVRQLGNTEAF
>TRBV18|TRBJ2-1|14
ASSPITGASYNEQF
>TRBV15|TRBJ1-1|13
ATSRDFLGNTEAF
>TRBV4-1|TRBJ1-5|14
ASRESKRGVNQPQH
>TRBV5-4|TRBJ2-1|13
ASSSVAGTYNEQF
>TRBV18|TRBJ1-5|11
ASSPTVNQPQH
>TRBV3-1/TRBV3-2|TRBJ2-3|13
ASSRAGLAPDTQY
>TRBV7-3|TRBJ1-2|13
ASSATGSLTYGYT
>TRBV19|TRBJ2-3|12
ASSDFPNGDTQY
>TRBV3-1/TRBV3-2|TRBJ2-3|15
ASSQEWPGGPTDTQY
>TRBV11-2|TRBJ1-2|11
ASSSGPGGGYT
>TRBV2|TRBJ1-2|10
ASRGQYYGYT
>TRBV7-9|TRBJ1-2|11
ASSLERNYGYT
>TRBV6-2/TRBV6-3|TRBJ2-4|14
ASSPRVAGTKNIQY
>TRBV5-4|TRBJ2-7|16
ASSQGLAGGPSSYEQY
>TRBV4-2|TRBJ1-1|16
ASSQDPYTGEWGTEAF
>TRBV5-1|TRBJ2-3|12
ASSLFRGEDTQY
>TRBV19|TRBJ1-5|14
ASSRSTGDSNQPQH
>TRBV6-5|TRBJ1-6|12
ASRGTGDYSPLH
>TRBV7-2|TRBJ2-7|12
ASKRSSGSYEQY
>TRBV9|TRBJ2-1|14
ARSVGGRGGGNEQF
>TRBV5-1|TRBJ1-1|13
ASSLAGGGNTEAF
>TRBV5-4|TRBJ2-7|13
ASSLSGTGAYEQY
>TRBV5-5|TRBJ1-1|13
ASSLQGAGNTEAF
>TRBV11-2|TRBJ1-1|12
ASSLGKQYTEAF
>TRBV6-5|TRBJ2-2|11
ASSLRGYGELF
>TRBV20-1|TRBJ1-2|9
SAPVDYGYT
>TRBV18|TRBJ1-2|11
ASSPGQGYGYT